Each of the 24 T cell receptor beta chains below was sequenced from the same sample in a study of T cell changes during pregnancy in multiple sclerosis. Clones were sequenced by immunoSEQ multiplex PCR, and TCRdb holds only the in-frame ones, with some missing. The profile shows about 31,000 clones, around 89% of them singletons. Material: CD8+ T cells from peripheral blood mononuclear cells, obtained in the second trimester of pregnancy. The receptors derive from a female donor with multiple sclerosis, enrolled in a pregnancy study.

The chain carries TRBV6-6 and TRBJ2-3, with D tentatively TRBD2 (6 bases). Germline lookup yields CDR1 MNHNY and CDR2 SVGAGI (reference sequence). The CDR3 has 15 residues. Trimming took off 7 bases at V and 4 bases at J, with 18 bases between the two ends. CDR3: CASTSSGGVADTQYF. The CDR3 region has the DNA TGTGCCAGCACAAGTTCTGGAGGGGTTGCAGATACGCAGTATTTT.

The chain recombines TRBV7-3 with TRBJ2-1; D might be TRBD2 (6 bases). Trimming shortened V by 7 bases and J by 1 base, and 20 bases separated the two germline ends. The germline CDR1 and CDR2 sequences are SGHTA and FQGTGA. The CDR3 spans 17 residues. The CDR3 sequence: CASTHPQAGTSYNEQFF. In DNA form, the CDR3 reads TGTGCCAGCACCCACCCTCAGGCGGGGACTTCCTACAATGAGCAGTTCTTC.

The chain has TRBV29-1 and TRBJ1-4; 7 bases are shared with TRBD1. Germline CDR1 reads SQVTM; CDR2 reads ANQGSEA. This CDR3 contains 11 residues. With 4 bases clipped from V and 12 bases from J, the junction kept 5 bases outside the gene matches. The CDR3 coding sequence is TGCAGCGTTGCCAATGACAGGGAACTGTTTTTT. Translated: CSVANDRELFF.

The rearrangement joins TRBV4-3 to TRBJ1-2, with 8 bases fitting TRBD1. V shed 4 bases, J shed 4 bases, and the junction held 5 bases outside the gene matches. The CDR3 consists of 14 residues. Per germline, CDR1 LGHNA and CDR2 YSLEER. The CDR3 sequence: CASSPDREGYGYTF. For the CDR3, the DNA is TGCGCCAGCAGCCCGGACAGGGAAGGCTATGGCTACACCTTC.

This chain joins TRBV6-5 and TRBJ1-1, with D perhaps TRBD1 (6 bases). V was shortened by 0 bases and J by 7 bases, with 12 bases between the two germline ends. Germline V CDR1 and CDR2: MNHEY, SVGAGI. This CDR3 is 14 amino acids long. The CDR3 protein is CASSYSWGRYEAFF. CDR3 nucleotides: TGTGCCAGCAGTTACTCGTGGGGGCGATATGAAGCTTTCTTT.

CDR3 protein: CASSNRQGRGCYGYTF. As DNA, the CDR3 is TGTGCCAGCAGCAACAGACAGGGGAGAGGATGCTATGGCTACACCTTC. The chain has TRBV21-1 and TRBJ1-2; the D call TRBD1 from the table was never checked on the DNA. TRBV21-1 is an annotated pseudogene. This CDR3 comprises 16 residues.

V usage is TRBV11-3 and J usage is TRBJ2-1; tentatively, D is TRBD2 (6 bases). This CDR3 region has 13 residues. V was pared by 1 base and J by 6 bases, with 7 bases between. Germline-derived CDR1 and CDR2 are SGHNT and YENEEA. The CDR3 bases are TGTGCCAGCAGCTTAGGCGGGGTCAATGAGCAGTTCTTC. It codes for CASSLGGVNEQFF.

This clone appeared once. The chain couples TRBV9 to TRBJ2-6, with a possible D match to TRBD1 (6 bases). Germline V gives CDR1 SGDLS, CDR2 YYNGEE. The CDR3 covers 18 residues. Trimming cost V 4 bases and J 0 bases, with 17 bases left between them. CDR3 loop: CASSSTGRGLSGANVLTF. Here the CDR3 DNA reads TGTGCCAGCAGCAGTACAGGGAGAGGACTCTCTGGGGCCAACGTCCTGACTTTC.

This chain connects TRBV15 to TRBJ2-2, with 9 bases identical to TRBD1. The CDR3 runs 16 residues. Losses at the gene ends were 4 bases for V and 5 bases for J; bases not matched to a gene: 8. Per germline, CDR1 LNHNV and CDR2 YYDKDF (reference sequence). CDR3 residues: CATSKPGQGRTGELFF. CDR3 coding DNA: TGTGCCACCAGCAAGCCGGGACAGGGAAGAACCGGGGAGCTGTTTTTT.

The rearrangement joins TRBV19 to TRBJ1-1; D unresolved. This CDR3 has 12 amino acids. Trimming removed 8 bases from V and 9 bases from J, with 16 bases in between. CDR1 and CDR2 (germline): LNHDA, SQIVND (reference sequence). The DNA of the CDR3 is TGTGCCAGTCACGGGTCTTTCCTCAAAGCTTTCTTT. It encodes CASHGSFLKAFF.

This rearrangement joins TRBV27 to TRBJ2-3, with 16 nucleotides matching TRBD2. V dropped 6 bases and J dropped 2; count of bases not matched to a gene: 11. CDR1 and CDR2 (germline): MNHEY, SMNVEV (reference sequence). This CDR3 contains 19 residues. In DNA form, the CDR3 reads TGTGCCAGCAGCCAGGGACTAGCGGGAGGGCCGGTTACCACAGATACGCAGTATTTT. Translating it yields CASSQGLAGGPVTTDTQYF.

The chain links TRBV6-5 to TRBJ2-5; D is possibly TRBD2 (5 bases). V dropped 2 bases and J dropped 4 bases, with 8 bases sitting between them. The length of the CDR3 is 13 residues. Germline V gene data show CDR1 as MNHEY and CDR2 as SVGAGI. The CDR3 nucleotides are TGTGCCAGCAGTTACGGAGGACCAGAGACCCAGTACTTC. This sequence encodes CASSYGGPETQYF.

The gene calls are TRBV7-3 and TRBJ1-2; 8 bases map to TRBD1. The junction had 7 bases not matched to a gene; V was cut back by 3 bases and J by 10 bases. Germline V gene data show CDR1 as SGHTA and CDR2 as FQGTGA. The CDR3 has 13 amino acids. The CDR3 bases are TGTGCCAGCAGCTTGACAGGGGCGGAGGACTACACCTTC. It translates to CASSLTGAEDYTF.

The rearrangement uses TRBV6-5 and TRBJ2-1; unclear D gene. Germline CDR1 and CDR2: MNHEY and SVGAGI. The V gene lost 0 bases and the J gene lost 1 base, with 4 bases spanning the gap. This CDR3 has 14 residues. The CDR3 bases are TGTGCCAGCAGTTACTCGAGTTCCTACAATGAGCAGTTCTTC. It yields the protein CASSYSSSYNEQFF.

The gene calls are TRBV29-1 and TRBJ1-4; 7 bases line up with TRBD1. The CDR3 length is 13 residues. The V gene's germline CDR1 is SQVTM and CDR2 ANQGSEA. V lost 5 bases to trimming and J lost 6 bases; unmatched junction nucleotides: 6. CDR3 sequence: CSVRQGDYEKLFF. In DNA form, the CDR3 reads TGCAGCGTTCGTCAGGGGGATTATGAAAAACTGTTTTTT.

J is TRBJ2-1 and V is TRBV5-1; TRBD1 is a possible D gene (5 bases). Germline lookup yields CDR1 SGHRS and CDR2 YFSETQ. The ends were cut back, 4 bases at V and 0 bases at J, with 8 bases in the middle. This CDR3 is 14 amino acids long. The CDR3 region is CASSGQGSYNEQFF. DNA for the CDR3: TGCGCCAGCAGCGGGCAGGGCTCCTACAATGAGCAGTTCTTC.

The V call is TRBV7-9, the J call TRBJ2-3; D is unresolved. Looked up from germline, CDR1 is SEHNR and CDR2 is FQNEAQ (reference sequence). This CDR3 is 12 amino acids long. Trimming took 5 bases from V and 6 from J, leaving 9 bases between them. This CDR3 reads CASSENYDTQYF. CDR3 sequence (DNA): TGTGCCAGCAGCGAGAATTATGATACGCAGTATTTT.

The J gene is TRBJ2-1, the V gene TRBV10-3; 7 bases align to TRBD2. The germline V gene has CDR1 ENHRY and CDR2 SYGVKD. V dropped 4 bases and J dropped 6; count of bases not matched to a gene: 6. The CDR3 consists of 14 residues. The CDR3 nucleotides read TGTGCCATCAGTGCCCCAGGACTAGTCAATGAGCAGTTCTTC. It codes for CAISAPGLVNEQFF.

This chain links TRBV13 with TRBJ2-4; 9 nucleotides match TRBD2. Germline CDR1 PRHDT, CDR2 FYEKMQ (reference sequence). This CDR3 is 15 amino acids long. V gave up 3 bases and J gave up 3 bases; unmatched junction bases: 3. The CDR3 sequence is CASSFSAGGKNIQYF. In nucleotides, the CDR3 is TGTGCCAGCAGCTTTTCAGCGGGAGGCAAAAACATTCAGTACTTC. The full variable domain, in which reference TRBV13 and TRBJ2-4 provide the parts outside the CDR3, is AAGVIQSPRHLIKEKRETATLKCYPIPRHDTVYWYQQGPGQDPQFLISFYEKMQSDKGSIPDRFSAQQFSDYHSELNMSSLELGDSALYFCASSFSAGGKNIQYFGAGTRLSVL.

The V gene is TRBV7-9, the J gene TRBJ2-1; D call uncertain. Germline values: CDR1 SEHNR, CDR2 FQNEAQ (reference sequence). The CDR3 contains 13 residues. Trimming cost V 0 bases and J 7 bases, with 7 bases left between them. The CDR3 nucleotides read TGTGCCAGCAGCTTAGCGCTATTGAATGAGCAGTTCTTC. Translated: CASSLALLNEQFF.

The chain uses TRBV4-2 and TRBJ2-3, with 13 bases that match TRBD2. Germline-derived CDR1 and CDR2 are LGHNA and YNFKEQ. The V and J ends lost 3 bases and 0 bases, in that order; junction bases with no gene match: 6. CDR3 length: 18 amino acids. The CDR3 coding sequence is TGTGCCAGCAGCCAGGAGGGGACTAGCGGGGAAAGCACAGATACGCAGTATTTT. It encodes CASSQEGTSGESTDTQYF.

The CDR3 sequence is CASSIDRGITEAFF. As DNA, the CDR3 is TGTGCCAGTAGTATAGATAGGGGAATAACTGAAGCTTTCTTT. V is TRBV19 and J is TRBJ1-1; D may be TRBD1 (5 bases). Looked up from germline, CDR1 is LNHDA and CDR2 is SQIVND (reference sequence). The CDR3 loop spans 14 amino acids. V lost 0 bases and J 5 bases, leaving 10 bases between the germline ends.

The gene calls are TRBV9 and TRBJ2-3, with 7 bases identical to TRBD2. Germline V gives CDR1 SGDLS, CDR2 YYNGEE. The V segment lost 0 bases and the J segment 6 bases; nucleotides outside the gene matches: 4. This CDR3 has 14 residues. The CDR3 sequence is CASSVDTSVDTQYF. The CDR3 DNA follows: TGTGCCAGCAGCGTAGACACTAGCGTTGATACGCAGTATTTT.

The chain recombines TRBV6-6 with TRBJ2-4; 7 bases line up with TRBD2. The germline V gene encodes CDR1 MNHNY and CDR2 SVGAGI (reference sequence). CDR3 size: 15 residues. With V trimmed by 5 bases and J by 2 bases, 6 bases remained unmatched. CDR3: CASSTRLASKNIQYF. The CDR3 nucleotides are TGTGCCAGCAGTACCCGACTAGCATCCAAAAACATTCAGTACTTC.